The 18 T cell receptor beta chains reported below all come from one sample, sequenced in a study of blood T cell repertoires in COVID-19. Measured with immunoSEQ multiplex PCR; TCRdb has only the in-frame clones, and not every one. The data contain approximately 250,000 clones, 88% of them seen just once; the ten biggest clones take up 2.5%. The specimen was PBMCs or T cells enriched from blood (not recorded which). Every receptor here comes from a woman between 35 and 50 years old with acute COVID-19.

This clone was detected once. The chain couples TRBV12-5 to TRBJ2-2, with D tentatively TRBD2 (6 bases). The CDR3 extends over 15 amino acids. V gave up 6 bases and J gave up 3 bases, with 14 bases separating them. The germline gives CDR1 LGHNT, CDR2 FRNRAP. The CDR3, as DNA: TGTGCTAGTGGATTCGCCTTAGCGGACACCGGGGAGCTGTTTTTT. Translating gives CASGFALADTGELFF.

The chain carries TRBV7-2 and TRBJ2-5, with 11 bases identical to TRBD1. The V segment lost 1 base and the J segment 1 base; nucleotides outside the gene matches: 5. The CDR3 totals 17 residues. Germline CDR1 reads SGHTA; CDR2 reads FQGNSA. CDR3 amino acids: CASSLGTGGFVQETQYF. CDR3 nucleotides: TGTGCCAGCAGCTTAGGGACAGGGGGCTTTGTCCAAGAGACCCAGTACTTC.

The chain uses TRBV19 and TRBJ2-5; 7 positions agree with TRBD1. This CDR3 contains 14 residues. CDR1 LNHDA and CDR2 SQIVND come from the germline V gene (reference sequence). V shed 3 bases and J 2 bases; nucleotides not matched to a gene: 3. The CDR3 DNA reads TGTGCCAGTAGTATGTCGGGACAGCAAGAGACCCAGTACTTC. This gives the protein CASSMSGQQETQYF.

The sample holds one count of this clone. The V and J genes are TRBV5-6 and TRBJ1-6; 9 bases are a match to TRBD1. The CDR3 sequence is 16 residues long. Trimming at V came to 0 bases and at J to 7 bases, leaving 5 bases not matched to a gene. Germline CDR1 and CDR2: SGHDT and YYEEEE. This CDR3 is CASSLGTGVSNSPLHF. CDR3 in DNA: TGTGCCAGCAGCTTGGGGACAGGGGTATCCAATTCACCCCTCCACTTT.

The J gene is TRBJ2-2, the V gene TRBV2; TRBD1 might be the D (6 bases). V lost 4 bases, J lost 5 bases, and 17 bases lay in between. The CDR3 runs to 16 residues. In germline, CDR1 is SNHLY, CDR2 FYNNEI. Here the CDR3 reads CASSGVGQGWTGELFF. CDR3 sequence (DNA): TGTGCCAGCAGTGGGGTAGGCCAGGGGTGGACCGGGGAGCTGTTTTTT.

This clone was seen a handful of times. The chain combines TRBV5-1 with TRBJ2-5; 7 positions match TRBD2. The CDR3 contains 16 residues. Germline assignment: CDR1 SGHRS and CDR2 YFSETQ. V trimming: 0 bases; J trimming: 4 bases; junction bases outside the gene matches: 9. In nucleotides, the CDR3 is TGCGCCAGCAGCTTGGCCATCTCATCGGGGGGAGAGACCCAGTACTTC. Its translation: CASSLAISSGGETQYF.

The CDR3 region has the DNA TGTGCCAGCAGCCACAGCGGGGAGCACACTGAAGCTTTCTTT. This gives the protein CASSHSGEHTEAFF. The rearrangement joins TRBV14 to TRBJ1-1; D uncertain. This CDR3 is 14 amino acids long. V lost 3 bases, J lost 3 bases, and 11 bases lay in between. CDR1 and CDR2 (germline): SGHDN, FVKESK.

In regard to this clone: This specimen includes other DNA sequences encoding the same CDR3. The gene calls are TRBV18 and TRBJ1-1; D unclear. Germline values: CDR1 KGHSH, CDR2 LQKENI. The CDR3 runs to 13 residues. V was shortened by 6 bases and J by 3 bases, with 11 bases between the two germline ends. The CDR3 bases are TGTGCCAGCTCCCCCTCGCGAGACACTGAAGCTTTCTTT. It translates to CASSPSRDTEAFF.

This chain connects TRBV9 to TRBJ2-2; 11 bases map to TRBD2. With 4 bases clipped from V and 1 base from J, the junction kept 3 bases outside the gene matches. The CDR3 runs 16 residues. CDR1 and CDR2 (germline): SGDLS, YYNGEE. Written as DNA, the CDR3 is TGTGCCAGCAGCCCACTAGCGGGGGTGAACACCGGGGAGCTGTTTTTT. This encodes CASSPLAGVNTGELFF.

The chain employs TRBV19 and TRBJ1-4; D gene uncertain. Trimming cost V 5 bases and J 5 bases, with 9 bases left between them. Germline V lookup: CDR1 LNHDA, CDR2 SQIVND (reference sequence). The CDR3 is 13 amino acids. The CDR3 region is CASSSGLNEKLFF. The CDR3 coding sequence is TGTGCCAGTAGTTCGGGATTAAATGAAAAACTGTTTTTT.

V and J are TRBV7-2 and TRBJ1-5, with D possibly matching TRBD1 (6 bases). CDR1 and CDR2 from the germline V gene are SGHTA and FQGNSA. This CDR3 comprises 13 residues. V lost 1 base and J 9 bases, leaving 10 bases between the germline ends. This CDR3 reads CASSLGGGLPQHF. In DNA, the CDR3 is TGTGCCAGCAGCTTAGGAGGGGGTCTGCCCCAGCATTTT.

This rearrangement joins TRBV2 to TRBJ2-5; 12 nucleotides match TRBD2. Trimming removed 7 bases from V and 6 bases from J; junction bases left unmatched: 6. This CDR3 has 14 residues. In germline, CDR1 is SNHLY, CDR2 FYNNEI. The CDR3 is CASMNLAGGQTQYF. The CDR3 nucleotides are TGTGCCAGCATGAACCTAGCGGGAGGGCAGACCCAGTACTTC.

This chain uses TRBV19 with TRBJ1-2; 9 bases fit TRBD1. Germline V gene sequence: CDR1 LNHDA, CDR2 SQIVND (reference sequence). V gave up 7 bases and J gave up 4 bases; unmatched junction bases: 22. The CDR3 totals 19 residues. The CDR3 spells CASTPSGGTGRWGSYGYTF. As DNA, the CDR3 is TGTGCCAGTACCCCGAGTGGGGGGACAGGGAGATGGGGGAGCTATGGCTACACCTTC.

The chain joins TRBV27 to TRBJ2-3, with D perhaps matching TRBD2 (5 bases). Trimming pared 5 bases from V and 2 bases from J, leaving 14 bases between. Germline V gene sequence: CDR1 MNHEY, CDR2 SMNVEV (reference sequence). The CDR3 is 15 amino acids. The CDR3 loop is CASSPTASYTDTQYF. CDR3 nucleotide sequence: TGTGCCAGCAGTCCAACTGCTAGCTACACAGATACGCAGTATTTT.

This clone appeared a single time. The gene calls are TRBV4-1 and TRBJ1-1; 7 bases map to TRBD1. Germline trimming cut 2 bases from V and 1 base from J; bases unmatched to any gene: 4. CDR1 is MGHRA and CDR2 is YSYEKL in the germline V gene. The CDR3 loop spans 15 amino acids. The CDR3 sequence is CASSQRGQANTEAFF. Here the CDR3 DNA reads TGCGCCAGCAGCCAAAGAGGACAGGCGAACACTGAAGCTTTCTTT.

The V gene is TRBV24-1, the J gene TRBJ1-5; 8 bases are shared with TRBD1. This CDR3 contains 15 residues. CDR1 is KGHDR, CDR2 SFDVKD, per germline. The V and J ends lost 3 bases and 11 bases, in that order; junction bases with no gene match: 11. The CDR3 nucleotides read TGTGCCACCAGTGATCCCCGGCAGGGGGCAAAGGCCCAGCATTTT. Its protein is CATSDPRQGAKAQHF.

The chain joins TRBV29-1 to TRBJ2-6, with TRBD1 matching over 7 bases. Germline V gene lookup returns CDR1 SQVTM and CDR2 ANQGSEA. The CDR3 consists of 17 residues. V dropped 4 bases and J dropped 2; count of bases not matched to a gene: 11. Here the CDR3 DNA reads TGCAGCGTTGCCCCAGACAGGGAACTTGCTGGGGCCAACGTCCTGACTTTC. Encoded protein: CSVAPDRELAGANVLTF.

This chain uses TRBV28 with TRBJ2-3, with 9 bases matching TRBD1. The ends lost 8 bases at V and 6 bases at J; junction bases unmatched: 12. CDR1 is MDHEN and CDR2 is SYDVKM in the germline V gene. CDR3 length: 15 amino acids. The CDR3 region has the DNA TGTGCCAGCCCCTCCGGGACAGGGAAGAGGGATACGCAGTATTTT. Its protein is CASPSGTGKRDTQYF.